The 5 T cell receptor beta chains below come from one sample, sequenced in a study of spatial heterogeneity in lung cancer (dated by TCRdb to between 2018 and 2020). In light of the paper, this sample's time point label describes: blood at routine non-recurrence follow-up after resection. Without any cell sorting, TCR sequencing was performed on whole RNA extracted either from tumor and nontumor lung tissue or from cryopreserved PBMC samples. The library was obtained by 5' RACE. The sample was run on a NextSeq 500. TCRdb took the public reads, trimmed them with fastp at Q25, ran MiXCR for clone calling and kept in-frame beta chains. Each entry is one CDR3 protein sequence, shown with its most common DNA and genes. This sample gives approximately 56,000 distinct CDR3 sequences in total; around 7.7% of them show up just once. The ten largest clonotypes hold approximately 40% of the sample. The sequences come from PBMCs, collected at follow-up. These receptors all come from a female donor with early-stage non-small cell lung cancer.

This clonotype was counted many times. This chain links TRBV12-3 or TRBV12-4 with TRBJ2-1; 9 bases fit TRBD1. The ends lost 8 bases at V and 5 bases at J; junction bases unmatched: 10. The CDR3 sequence is 15 residues long. The CDR3 DNA follows: TGTGCCAGCGTAGGACAGGGGTTATCAAACAATGAGCAGTTCTTC. It codes for CASVGQGLSNNEQFF.

Only a few counts were recorded for this clonotype. One end of the junction varies from germline; a read error may be responsible. V usage is TRBV3-1 and J usage is TRBJ2-3; TRBD2 aligns across 9 bases. The germline V gene encodes CDR1 LGHDT and CDR2 YNNKEL (reference sequence). The CDR3 spans 14 residues. The DNA of the CDR3 is TGTGCGAGCAGGGCGGGGGGGGCCCCAGATACGCAGTATTTT. It encodes CASRAGGAPDTQYF.

This clonotype was found many times. This rearrangement joins TRBV7-9 to TRBJ2-3; D not certain. CDR1 and CDR2 from the germline V gene are SEHNR and FQNEAQ (reference sequence). This CDR3 region has 14 residues. V shed 5 bases and J shed 0 bases, with 9 bases lying between them. CDR3 bases: TGTGCCAGCAGCCCCCGGTGGAGCACAGATACGCAGTATTTT. Residues: CASSPRWSTDTQYF.

This clonotype has ten or more counts. The chain couples TRBV6-4 to TRBJ2-7; the D is unclear. The length of the CDR3 is 11 residues. Trimming pared 7 bases from V and 1 base from J, leaving 5 bases between. Germline V gives CDR1 MRHNA, CDR2 SNTAGT. The CDR3 is CASNLSYEQYF. The CDR3 coding sequence is TGTGCCAGCAATTTGTCCTACGAGCAGTACTTC.

This clonotype came up many times. The rearrangement joins TRBV5-1 to TRBJ2-3, with 10 bases lining up with TRBD2. The CDR3 spans 14 residues. The V gene's germline CDR1 is SGHRS and CDR2 YFSETQ. V was pared by 3 bases and J by 5 bases, with 3 bases of the junction left unmatched. The CDR3 bases are TGCGCCAGCAGCTCCGGGACTAGCGAAGATACGCAGTATTTT. Its protein is CASSSGTSEDTQYF.